Shown below are 9 T cell receptor beta chains from a single sample sequenced in a study of blood T cell repertoires in COVID-19. TCRdb's copy holds only in-frame clones and misses some; the assay was immunoSEQ multiplex PCR. The sample carries 220,000 or so clones, about 91% recorded once. Sequencing was performed on PBMCs or T cells enriched from blood (not recorded which). These receptors came from a woman in her forties or fifties with acute COVID-19.

This clone has only one observation. The rearrangement joins TRBV5-6 to TRBJ2-1; TRBD2 aligns across 9 bases. V was pared by 7 bases and J by 8 bases, with 10 bases of the junction left unmatched. CDR3 size: 14 residues. Germline V gives CDR1 SGHDT, CDR2 YYEEEE. CDR3 nucleotides: TGTGCCAGCTACCCGGGACTAGCAGCTCATGAGCAGTTCTTC. It translates to CASYPGLAAHEQFF.

The rearrangement links TRBV5-1 to TRBJ1-1; 12 bases agree with TRBD1. Germline V lookup: CDR1 SGHRS, CDR2 YFSETQ. This CDR3 contains 12 residues. V shed 3 bases, J shed 14 bases, and the junction held 5 bases outside the gene matches. This CDR3 is CASSSRDRGLFF. The CDR3 DNA reads as TGCGCCAGCAGCTCCCGGGACAGGGGGCTCTTCTTT.

V usage is TRBV19 and J usage is TRBJ2-1; perhaps TRBD2 as D (6 bases). Per germline, CDR1 LNHDA and CDR2 SQIVND (reference sequence). CDR3 length equals 12 residues. Trimming took 6 bases from V and 10 from J, leaving 13 bases between them. This chain's CDR3 is CASRVGLIEQFF. CDR3 in DNA: TGTGCCAGTAGGGTGGGACTGATAGAGCAGTTCTTC.

The rearrangement links TRBV24-1 to TRBJ2-1; 10 bases are a match to TRBD1. This CDR3 comprises 16 residues. Germline CDR1 and CDR2: KGHDR and SFDVKD. V lost 5 bases, J lost 0 bases, and 3 bases stayed unmatched. CDR3 bases: TGTGCCACCAGTGTGACAGGGGGCGCCTCCTACAATGAGCAGTTCTTC. The encoded protein is CATSVTGGASYNEQFF.

V gene TRBV30 combines with J gene TRBJ1-1; 11 positions match TRBD1. The ends lost 2 bases at V and 3 bases at J; junction bases unmatched: 5. The germline V gene encodes CDR1 GTSNPN and CDR2 SVGIG (reference sequence). The CDR3 length is 15 residues. CDR3 residues: CAWSHPGQGDTEAFF. Written as DNA, the CDR3 is TGTGCCTGGAGTCACCCGGGACAGGGGGACACTGAAGCTTTCTTT.

The chain couples TRBV18 to TRBJ2-1; a weak D match, TRBD1 (5 bases). CDR3 length equals 15 residues. Germline CDR1 is KGHSH and CDR2 is LQKENI. Trimming removed 1 base at V and 3 bases at J, with 10 bases between. The CDR3 protein is CASSPQGKNYNEQFF. DNA for the CDR3: TGTGCCAGCTCACCACAGGGGAAGAACTACAATGAGCAGTTCTTC.

The rearrangement links TRBV18 to TRBJ1-4; 8 nucleotides agree with TRBD1. Germline lookup yields CDR1 KGHSH and CDR2 LQKENI. The CDR3 runs to 17 residues. Unmatched junction bases numbered 9, after V lost 4 bases and J lost 2 bases. CDR3 DNA sequence: TGTGCCAGCTCACGATTTGACAGGGGAAACACTAATGAAAAACTGTTTTTT. Encoded protein: CASSRFDRGNTNEKLFF.

The rearrangement uses TRBV6-1 and TRBJ2-3; the match to TRBD2 covers 9 bases. Germline CDR1 and CDR2: MNHNS and SASEGT. The CDR3 has 15 amino acids. Trimming removed 3 bases from V and 2 bases from J; junction bases left unmatched: 3. The CDR3 DNA is TGTGCCAGCAGTGAGCTAGCGGGAATCACAGATACGCAGTATTTT. Translation: CASSELAGITDTQYF.

J is TRBJ1-5 and V is TRBV4-2, with no clear D. CDR3 length: 13 residues. The ends were cut back, 0 bases at V and 6 bases at J, with 6 bases in the middle. CDR1 is LGHNA and CDR2 is YNFKEQ in the germline V gene. CDR3 DNA: TGTGCCAGCAGCCAAGAGCGTGGTCAGCCCCAGCATTTT. Protein product: CASSQERGQPQHF.